This T cell receptor (beta chain) came from a study of identifying expanded T cells in peripheral blood. General study results and limits: Differentially abundant clones: approximately 1.3 between replicates, 16.4 at roughly 2 weeks, less than 25 at four.

Germline V gene sequence: CDR1 SGHVS, CDR2 FQNEAQ. V lost 3 bases, J lost 5 bases, and 17 bases lay in between. The CDR3 runs to 16 residues. No infections or other immune events were documented during collection. With regard to this clone: Its matching antigen is unknown.

This table comes from immunoSEQ multiplex PCR, and its TCRdb copy is limited to in-frame clones, with some not included. The profile shows about 86,000 clones, 85% of them singletons. V is TRBV7-8 and J is TRBJ2-1; D not certain. The receptor comes from a person aged 18 to 75 in good health. The sample taken for sequencing was blood. The DNA for the CDR3 is TGTGCCAGCAGCTTTAGGTTGGGCGTGGGCAACAATGAGCAGTTCTTC. Translating gives CASSFRLGVGNNEQFF.